This T cell receptor beta chain was captured in a study of blood T cell repertoires in COVID-19. Overall study context: Acute and convalescent COVID-19 specimens originated in the United States, Italy and Spain. The analysed material was cDNA or gDNA that came from T cells, B-cell-depleted T cells, or PBMCs.

Per the authors' pipeline: Estimates of nucleated cell counts were drawn from the amplification of reference gene primers. Some clones are missing from TCRdb's copy, which holds only in-frame ones; the method was immunoSEQ multiplex PCR. D and trimming come from the DNA, and the V and J calls and clone size come from that table. Of fewer than 350,000 clones in the sample, 80% to 90% are singletons; the top ten hold around 7.8%. Per the germline V gene, CDR1 is ENHRY and CDR2 is SYGVKD. Trimming removed 3 bases at V and 7 bases at J, with 7 bases between. The CDR3 totals 12 residues. This sequence originates from a woman aged 50 to 65 who had recovered from COVID-19. Sequences were obtained from peripheral blood. The genes are TRBV10-3 and TRBJ1-5; D gene uncertain. The CDR3 spells CAISDNTQPQHF. CDR3 DNA sequence: TGTGCCATCAGTGATAACACCCAGCCCCAGCATTTT.